The source of this T cell receptor beta chain is a study of regulatory dendritic cells for organ transplantation. About this clone: Its antigen is as yet unknown.

Germline CDR1 LGHNA, CDR2 YSLEER. Trimming removed 0 bases from V and 5 bases from J, with 14 bases in between. The CDR3 totals 16 residues. Study-wide results and limits: Mature dendritic cells appeared to drive more memory CD8+ clonal expansion than regulatory ones. Memory T cells were less diverse than naive, with memory CD8+ most oligoclonal. Alloreactive memory CD8+ T cell pools varied considerably between individuals.

Allogeneic regulatory or mature dendritic cells were co-cultured for roughly five days with CFSE-labeled sorted T cells at 1:10. Naive CD45RA+ and memory CD45RO+ CD4+ or CD8+ T cells were FACS-sorted. The data were produced by immunoSEQ multiplex PCR, yet TCRdb's version contains in-frame clones alone and is incomplete. In the table there are approximately 12,000 clones, 79% of which are singletons. The sample taken for sequencing was naive CD8+ T cells from blood cultured with regulatory dendritic cells. The subset was: CD45RA+ naive T cells. The chain uses TRBV4-3 and TRBJ1-5; TRBD1 is a possible D gene (6 bases). The sequence was collected from a human donor in good health. The CDR3 DNA reads TGCGCCAGCAGCCAAGATGGTCCAGGGGCGCATCAGCCCCAGCATTTT. Translation gives CASSQDGPGAHQPQHF.